This T cell receptor beta chain is from a study of T cell responses to AZD1222 COVID-19 vaccine (dated by TCRdb to about 2021). For context, the study as a whole: TCR sequencing was performed for more than 230 trial participants, of whom about 200 were given two doses of AZD1222 and around 25 were given two doses of MenACWY control vaccine. Trial participants were enrolled by age into subgroups of 18-55, 56-69 and 70-plus years, and around 140, 26 and 57 TCR-sequenced participants, respectively, were included in these subgroups.

Counted from cysteine to phenylalanine, this CDR3 has 15 amino acids. Of all the DNA, just the CDR3 is kept, 45 bases in frame from base 1. V has 7 bases trimmed and J has 0 bases trimmed; junction bases matching no gene number 8. Sequences MDHEN (CDR1) and SYDVKM (CDR2) are obtained from the germline V gene. The CDR3 regions of human TCRbeta chains were analyzed by immunosequencing. In the authors' own workflow: Repertoire TCRs were matched against a reference library of SARS-CoV-2-specific TCRs generated with the MIRA antigen-specificity platform. Breadth was defined as the fraction of unique TCRs that were SARS-CoV-2-associated. Depth was defined as the fraction of total T cells that were SARS-CoV-2-associated. Each spike-specific TCR was assigned to its reactive spike region and to a CD4 or CD8 class using the MIRA data. Log10-transformed breadth and depth values were compared by one-way ANOVA with Sidak's multiple comparisons tests. The table comes from immuneACCESS by way of TCRdb, which keeps in-frame sequences with V and J called. Part of the clones is missing from these tables; in studies checked, under half for an unresolved V gene and the rest for unknown reasons. The V and J calls and clone size are taken from that table; D and trimming were inferred from the DNA. Across this sample there are 65,000 to 75,000 clones, with 80% seen only once. Together, the top ten hold around 48% of the sample.

What the time point label conveys for this sample: about 28 days (+/-7) after the second vaccine dose. AZD1222 recipients with second doses at about 4 weeks or about 12 weeks were pooled, because spike-specific TCR depth and breadth did not differ between schedules. Vaccinee samples came from UK trials COV001 and COV002, including a single-blind randomized controlled phase 2/3 trial of AZD1222 (ChAdOx1 nCoV-19) in healthy adults. For TCRbeta chain sequencing, PBMC samples from trial participants were taken at day 0 and at day 28 after the second dose. There are a few counts of this clone. Its antigen is not yet known. No quality values exist for individual bases; no much larger clone is one base distant. Summary of the overall study and its limitations: The 56-69-year group was small, and its depth increase did not reach significance, likely because of low power. Vaccine-associated CD4 TCRs spanned the whole spike protein, with dominant responses in regions 160-218 and 743-854. Spike-specific TCR breadth and depth rose significantly after two AZD1222 doses compared with day 0 and with MenACWY recipients. Conclusions about previously exposed vaccinees are limited because only 5 or 6 AZD1222 recipients were SARS-CoV-2 seropositive at baseline. Because no samples from the day 14 peak response were available, repertoires could be characterized only after the peak T cell response. Reportedly, close to half of the unique spike-specific TCRs recognized epitopes lying outside the regions that are mutated in the B.1.351 and B.1.1.7 variants. Most participants were white British and females outnumbered males, and the authors suggested that clonal diversity may have been underestimated.

This clonotype was obtained from an adult who received the AZD1222 COVID-19 vaccine. Recombination linked TRBV28 to TRBJ2-7, with 8 middle bases fitting TRBD2. Sequences were derived from peripheral blood, sampled 28 days after the second AZD1222 dose. The CDR3 in this case is CASTPGGTSSYEQYF. The DNA sequence reads TGTGCCAGCACCCCGGGAGGGACCAGCTCCTACGAGCAGTACTTC.